This T cell receptor (beta chain) was recovered during a study of blood T cell repertoires in COVID-19. Across the study: Spain, Italy and the United States supplied samples that represented acute and convalescent COVID-19. PBMCs, B-cell-depleted T cells, or T cells were the source of the cDNA or gDNA that made up the material.

In the original workflow: Amplifying reference gene primers gave estimates of nucleated cell counts. TCRdb keeps only in-frame clones here, not all; method: immunoSEQ multiplex PCR. The V and J calls and clone size are taken from that table; D and trimming were inferred from the DNA. The table shows some 100,000 clones, with roughly nine tenths occurring only once. The CDR3 extends over 19 amino acids. Germline trimming cut 4 bases from V and 0 bases from J; bases unmatched to any gene: 14. The chain joins TRBV23-1 to TRBJ2-4, with 8 bases aligning to TRBD2. TRBV23-1 is an ORF, and what it does is uncertain. The material sequenced was peripheral blood. The source of this sequence is a man aged 45-65 years with acute or convalescent COVID-19. The CDR3 DNA reads as TGCGCCAGCAGTCCCAGAACTAGCGGAGAACCTTTAGCCAAAAACATTCAGTACTTC. The encoded protein is CASSPRTSGEPLAKNIQYF.